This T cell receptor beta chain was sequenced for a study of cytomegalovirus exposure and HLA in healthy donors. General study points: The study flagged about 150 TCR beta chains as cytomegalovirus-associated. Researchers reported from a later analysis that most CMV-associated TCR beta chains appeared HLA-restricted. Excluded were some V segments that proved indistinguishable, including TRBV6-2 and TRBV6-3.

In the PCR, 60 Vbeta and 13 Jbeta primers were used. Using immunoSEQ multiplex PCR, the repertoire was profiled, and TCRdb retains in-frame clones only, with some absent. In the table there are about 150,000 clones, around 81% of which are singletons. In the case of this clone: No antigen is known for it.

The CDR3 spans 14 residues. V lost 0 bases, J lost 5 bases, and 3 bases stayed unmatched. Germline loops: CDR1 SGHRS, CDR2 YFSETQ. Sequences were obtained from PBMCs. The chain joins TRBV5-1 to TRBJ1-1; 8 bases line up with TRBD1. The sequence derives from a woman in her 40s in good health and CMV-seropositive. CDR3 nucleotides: TGCGCCAGCAGCTTGGGACAGGGGTATACTGAAGCTTTCTTT. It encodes CASSLGQGYTEAFF. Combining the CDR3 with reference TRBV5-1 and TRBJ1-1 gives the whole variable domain KAGVTQTPRYLIKTRGQQVTLSCSPISGHRSVSWYQQTPGQGLQFLFEYFSETQRNKGNFPGRFSGRQFSNSRSEMNVSTLELGDSALYLCASSLGQGYTEAFFGQGTRLTVV.